Presented here are 17 T cell receptor beta chains from one specimen sequenced in a study of CD8+ T cells in alopecia areata. cDNA prepared by RNA extraction and subsequent reverse transcription served as the template for sequencing. Here immunoSEQ multiplex PCR was the method, and the copy in TCRdb shows in-frame clones only, minus some. The profile shows 140,000 to 150,000 clones, roughly three fifths of them singletons. Sequenced material: CD4+ T cells sorted from blood, taken at week 0. The receptor source for this set is a human donor with alopecia areata.

The chain carries TRBV6-5 and TRBJ2-5; 9 bases are a match to TRBD2. This CDR3 is 15 amino acids long. The germline gives CDR1 MNHEY, CDR2 SVGAGI. V shed 5 bases, J shed 5 bases, and the junction held 9 bases outside the gene matches. CDR3 loop: CASSKPGLAGETQYF. CDR3 DNA: TGTGCCAGCAGTAAACCGGGACTAGCTGGGGAGACCCAGTACTTC.

The chain joins TRBV5-1 to TRBJ2-5; either TRBD1 or TRBD2 may supply D (5 bases each). V shed 1 base and J shed 1 base, with 11 bases lying between them. CDR1 and CDR2 (germline): SGHRS, YFSETQ. The CDR3 contains 15 residues. The CDR3 DNA reads TGCGCCAGCAGCTTGACGGGGACGACCCAAGAGACCCAGTACTTC. Residues: CASSLTGTTQETQYF. Filled out from reference TRBV5-1 and TRBJ2-5, the complete variable domain reads KAGVTQTPRYLIKTRGQQVTLSCSPISGHRSVSWYQQTPGQGLQFLFEYFSETQRNKGNFPGRFSGRQFSNSRSEMNVSTLELGDSALYLCASSLTGTTQETQYFGPGTRLLVL.

The chain links TRBV6-6 to TRBJ1-6; D is uncertain. The CDR3 loop spans 12 amino acids. V was cut by 6 bases and J by 9 bases, with 9 bases left in between. Germline loops: CDR1 MNHNY, CDR2 SVGAGI (reference sequence). CDR3 residues: CASSSTGSPLHF. CDR3 coding DNA: TGTGCCAGCAGCTCGACGGGTTCACCCCTCCACTTT.

The V gene is TRBV10-3, the J gene TRBJ1-6, with no clear D. V shed 0 bases and J shed 9 bases, with 3 bases lying between them. CDR3 length equals 12 residues. CDR1 is ENHRY and CDR2 is SYGVKD in the germline V gene. The CDR3 protein is CAISESGSPLHF. The CDR3 DNA follows: TGTGCCATCAGTGAGTCGGGTTCACCCCTCCACTTT.

The chain couples TRBV28 to TRBJ2-7; the D call may be TRBD1 or TRBD2 (5 bases each). The germline gives CDR1 MDHEN, CDR2 SYDVKM. Trimming left V 4 bases short and J 4 bases short, with 8 bases between. This CDR3 is 12 amino acids long. The CDR3 bases are TGTGCCAGCAGTTGGGGGAAGTACGAGCAGTACTTC. As protein: CASSWGKYEQYF.

The chain links TRBV6-5 to TRBJ2-2; 8 bases align to TRBD2. V lost 6 bases and J lost 1; bases outside the gene matches: 4. This CDR3 contains 15 residues. Per germline, CDR1 MNHEY and CDR2 SVGAGI. This chain's CDR3 is CASRNSGGNTGELFF. CDR3 coding DNA: TGTGCCAGCAGGAACAGCGGGGGGAACACCGGGGAGCTGTTTTTT.

The genes are TRBV28 and TRBJ2-7, with D unresolved. CDR1 and CDR2 from the germline V gene are MDHEN and SYDVKM. The CDR3 consists of 11 residues. Trimming stripped 4 bases from V and 5 bases from J, with 6 bases between. DNA of the CDR3: TGTGCCAGCAGTTGGGTAAACGAGCAGTACTTC. Translation: CASSWVNEQYF.

The chain is built from TRBV30 and TRBJ2-3, with a weak D call TRBD2 (6 bases). V dropped 4 bases and J dropped 7 bases, with 24 bases sitting between them. This CDR3 comprises 16 residues. Germline CDR1 is GTSNPN and CDR2 is SVGIG (reference sequence). The CDR3 nucleotides are TGTGCCTGGAATCTAAAAGGGGCGGGGCGTTTACATACGCAGTATTTT. Translation: CAWNLKGAGRLHTQYF.

V gene TRBV2 combines with J gene TRBJ2-7, with D perhaps matching TRBD1 (7 bases). Germline V gene sequence: CDR1 SNHLY, CDR2 FYNNEI. This CDR3 spans 13 amino acids. Trimming took off 8 bases at V and 3 bases at J, with 14 bases between the two ends. CDR3 protein: CASRLGTDYEQYF. CDR3 DNA: TGTGCCAGCCGACTAGGGACAGACTACGAGCAGTACTTC.

This clone was recorded only once. V is TRBV25-1 and J is TRBJ2-2; 9 positions match TRBD2. The CDR3 has 15 residues. V trimming: 5 bases; J trimming: 1 base; junction bases outside the gene matches: 2. The germline V gene has CDR1 MGHDK and CDR2 SYGVNS. Written as DNA, the CDR3 is TGTGCCAGCAGTTTACTAGCGGGGAACACCGGGGAGCTGTTTTTT. Translation gives CASSLLAGNTGELFF.

This clone showed up just a few times. V is TRBV29-1 and J is TRBJ2-1, with no clear D. The CDR3 consists of 11 residues. Trimming stripped 3 bases from V and 4 bases from J, with 4 bases between. Per the germline V gene, CDR1 is SQVTM and CDR2 is ANQGSEA. The CDR3 sequence is CSVEKYNEQFF. For the CDR3, the DNA is TGCAGCGTTGAGAAGTACAATGAGCAGTTCTTC.

The rearrangement joins TRBV6-6 to TRBJ1-5, with no clear D. The germline V gene has CDR1 MNHNY and CDR2 SVGAGI (reference sequence). Trimming shortened V by 8 bases and J by 0 bases, and 8 bases separated the two germline ends. This CDR3 is built from 13 residues. The CDR3 coding sequence is TGTGCCAGCTCTTGGGATAGCAATCAGCCCCAGCATTTT. Its translation is CASSWDSNQPQHF.

This chain links TRBV10-2 with TRBJ1-1; D is possibly TRBD1 (6 bases). This CDR3 has 15 residues. The V end lost 2 bases, the J end lost 0 bases, and 10 bases lay between the germline ends. Germline V gives CDR1 WSHSY, CDR2 SAAADI. Here the CDR3 reads CASSEGGGVNTEAFF. The CDR3 DNA sequence: TGCGCCAGCAGTGAGGGAGGGGGGGTGAACACTGAAGCTTTCTTT.

This clone was counted a few times. The chain is built from TRBV7-2 and TRBJ2-6; 8 nucleotides agree with TRBD1. This CDR3 contains 18 residues. Trimming removed 5 bases from V and 2 bases from J; junction bases left unmatched: 11. CDR1 and CDR2 from the germline V gene are SGHTA and FQGNSA. Here the CDR3 reads CASSGRQGQIAGANVLTF. DNA of the CDR3: TGTGCCAGCAGCGGGAGACAGGGGCAGATCGCTGGGGCCAACGTCCTGACTTTC.

On this clone: One end of the junction varies from germline; a read error may be responsible. The chain recombines TRBV7-9 with TRBJ1-6, with 9 positions matching TRBD1. Germline V gives CDR1 SEHNR, CDR2 FQNEAQ (reference sequence). The CDR3 loop spans 13 amino acids. The DNA of the CDR3 is TGTGCCTGCAGAGGACAGGGGAGTTCACCCCTCCACTTT. Protein sequence: CACRGQGSSPLHF.

The rearrangement links TRBV6-5 to TRBJ2-3, with 9 bases identical to TRBD2. Germline trimming cut 6 bases from V and 7 bases from J; bases unmatched to any gene: 8. CDR1 is MNHEY and CDR2 is SVGAGI in the germline V gene. This CDR3 contains 14 residues. The CDR3 DNA reads as TGTGCCAGCAGCACAGCGGGGGGTGACAATACGCAGTATTTT. Its translation is CASSTAGGDNTQYF.

This clone was detected only a few times. The rearrangement uses TRBV19 and TRBJ1-3; D gene uncertain. The CDR3 loop spans 13 amino acids. Per germline, CDR1 LNHDA and CDR2 SQIVND (reference sequence). Between the trimmed V and J ends, which lost 8 bases and 0 bases, there was a span of 8 bases. The CDR3 nucleotides are TGTGCCAGTCGACACGTCTCTGGAAACACCATATATTTT. Translation gives CASRHVSGNTIYF.